What follows describes a single T cell receptor (beta chain). Its antigen remains unidentified. The data derive from a study of T cell responses to AZD1222 COVID-19 vaccine. The germline V and J ends were trimmed by 4 bases and 0 bases, with 10 bases remaining between them. The germline V gene has CDR1 SGHRS and CDR2 YFSETQ. CDR3 length: 15 residues. General study results and limits: The donor cohort was predominantly white British with a female majority, and clonal diversity may have been underestimated.

Only in-frame clones appear in the TCRdb table, and some are missing; sequencing was by immunoSEQ multiplex PCR. The sample carries tens of thousands of clones, roughly 93% recorded once. Specimen: peripheral blood, collected on day 0 of AZD1222 vaccination. The rearrangement links TRBV5-1 to TRBJ2-2; D ambiguous. This clonotype was obtained from an adult in good health. In DNA, the CDR3 is TGCGCCAGCAGCCCGAGAGGCGCGAACACCGGGGAGCTGTTTTTT. Protein sequence: CASSPRGANTGELFF.